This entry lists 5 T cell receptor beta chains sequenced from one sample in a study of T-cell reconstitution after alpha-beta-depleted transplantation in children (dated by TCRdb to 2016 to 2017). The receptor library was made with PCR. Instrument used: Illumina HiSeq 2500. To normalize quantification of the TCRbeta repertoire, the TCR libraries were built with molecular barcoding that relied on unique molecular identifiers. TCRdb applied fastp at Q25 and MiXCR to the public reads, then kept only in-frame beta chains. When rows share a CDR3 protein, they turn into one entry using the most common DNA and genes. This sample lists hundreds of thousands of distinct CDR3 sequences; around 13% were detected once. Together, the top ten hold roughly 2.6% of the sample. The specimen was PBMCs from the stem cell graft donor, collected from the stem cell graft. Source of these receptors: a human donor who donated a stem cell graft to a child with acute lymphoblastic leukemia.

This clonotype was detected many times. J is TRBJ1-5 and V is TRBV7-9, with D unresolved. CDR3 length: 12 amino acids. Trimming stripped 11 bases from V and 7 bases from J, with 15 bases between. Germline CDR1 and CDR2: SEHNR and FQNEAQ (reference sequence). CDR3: CALEVAGQPQHF. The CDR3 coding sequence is TGTGCCTTGGAGGTGGCAGGACAGCCCCAGCATTTT.

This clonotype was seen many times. The CDR3, as DNA: TGTGCCAGCAGTTACAACGAAAGGACAGAGCAGTTCTTC. Protein: CASSYNERTEQFF. The chain links TRBV27 to TRBJ2-1; TRBD1 is a possible D gene (5 bases). Deletions cut 4 bases from V and 10 bases from J, with 14 bases between. The CDR3 is 13 amino acids. Germline values: CDR1 MNHEY, CDR2 SMNVEV (reference sequence).

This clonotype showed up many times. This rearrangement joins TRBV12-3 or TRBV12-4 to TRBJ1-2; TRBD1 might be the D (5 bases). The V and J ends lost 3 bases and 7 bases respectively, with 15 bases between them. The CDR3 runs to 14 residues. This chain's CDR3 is CASSFGGPLPGYTF. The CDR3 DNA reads TGTGCCAGCAGTTTCGGGGGACCTCTTCCTGGCTACACCTTC.

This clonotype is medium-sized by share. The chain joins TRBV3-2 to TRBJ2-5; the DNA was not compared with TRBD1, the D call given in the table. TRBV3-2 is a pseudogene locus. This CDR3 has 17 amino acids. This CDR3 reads CASSQDRDRGFQETQYF. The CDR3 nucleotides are TGTGCCAGCAGCCAAGATCGGGACAGGGGCTTCCAAGAGACCCAGTACTTC.

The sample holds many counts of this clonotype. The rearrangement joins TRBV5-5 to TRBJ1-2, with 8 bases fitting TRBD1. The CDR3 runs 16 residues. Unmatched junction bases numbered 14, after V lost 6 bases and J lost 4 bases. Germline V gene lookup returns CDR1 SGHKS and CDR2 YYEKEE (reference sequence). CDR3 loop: CASNDFGQGLFYGYTF. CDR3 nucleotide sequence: TGTGCCAGCAACGATTTTGGACAGGGTCTATTCTATGGCTACACCTTC.